Below, 10 T cell receptor beta chains from the same sample are listed, as sequenced in a study of blood T cell repertoires in COVID-19. This table comes from immunoSEQ multiplex PCR, and its TCRdb copy is limited to in-frame clones, with some not included. The table lists about 170,000 clones, roughly 80% of them singletons. Specimen: peripheral blood. These receptors all stem from an elderly woman with acute or convalescent COVID-19.

The chain recombines TRBV3-1 (or the pseudogene TRBV3-2) with TRBJ2-3; TRBD1 is a possible D gene (5 bases). CDR1 LGHDT and CDR2 YNNKEL come from the germline V gene (reference sequence). V was pared by 1 base and J by 6 bases, with 11 bases between. There are 14 residues in the CDR3. DNA of the CDR3: TGTGCCAGCAGCCAAGGGGGCCCCCGGGATACGCAGTATTTT. It specifies CASSQGGPRDTQYF.

This chain uses TRBV29-1 with TRBJ2-5; 11 nucleotides line up with TRBD1. Trimming removed 4 bases from V and 5 bases from J; junction bases left unmatched: 6. This CDR3 is 14 amino acids long. Germline-derived CDR1 and CDR2 are SQVTM and ANQGSEA. The CDR3 nucleotides are TGCAGCGTTGCTACCGGGACAGGGGGGGAGACCCAGTACTTC. This encodes CSVATGTGGETQYF.

The rearrangement joins TRBV28 to TRBJ2-3; the match to TRBD1 covers 9 bases. CDR1 is MDHEN, CDR2 SYDVKM, per germline. Trimming cost V 10 bases and J 3 bases; bases outside gene matches: 14. The CDR3 runs 16 residues. CDR3 bases: TGTGCCACCCGGACAGGGGCAGGATTAGGTACAGATACGCAGTATTTT. Protein: CATRTGAGLGTDTQYF.

The V and J genes are TRBV15 and TRBJ2-2; D is perhaps TRBD2 (5 bases). V was pared by 0 bases and J by 0 bases, with 11 bases between. The CDR3 loop spans 17 amino acids. Germline CDR1 reads LNHNV; CDR2 reads YYDKDF (reference sequence). In DNA, the CDR3 is TGTGCCACCAGCAGAGACCTAGGACTCACGAACACCGGGGAGCTGTTTTTT. This sequence encodes CATSRDLGLTNTGELFF.

A few counts support this clone. CDR3 bases: TGTGCCAGCAGCTTAGCGCCGAGGGACACAAGAGAGCAGTTCTTC. Its protein is CASSLAPRDTREQFF. The chain has TRBV7-2 and TRBJ2-1, with a possible D match to TRBD1 (6 bases). The CDR3 extends over 15 amino acids. CDR1 is SGHTA, CDR2 FQGNSA, per germline. Trimming pared 0 bases from V and 10 bases from J, leaving 16 bases between.

The J gene is TRBJ2-3, the V gene TRBV7-9; possibly TRBD2 for D (6 bases). CDR1 is SEHNR, CDR2 FQNEAQ, per germline (reference sequence). V lost 3 bases to trimming and J lost 3 bases, with 10 bases between them. The CDR3 is 14 amino acids. The CDR3 region has the DNA TGTGCCAGCAGCTTCGCGGGGCGGACAGATACGCAGTATTTT. Translation: CASSFAGRTDTQYF.

This clone was seen a handful of times. The rearrangement links TRBV5-4 to TRBJ2-5; 8 nucleotides line up with TRBD1. Germline V CDR1 and CDR2: SGHNT, YYREEE (reference sequence). The CDR3 consists of 14 residues. V trimming: 4 bases; J trimming: 6 bases; junction bases outside the gene matches: 8. CDR3 sequence: CASSIDRGEKTQYF. In DNA, the CDR3 is TGTGCCAGCAGCATTGACAGGGGAGAGAAGACCCAGTACTTC.

This chain uses TRBV20-1 with TRBJ2-2, with 9 positions matching TRBD2. V lost 3 bases, J lost 7 bases, and 15 bases stayed unmatched. The length of the CDR3 is 17 residues. CDR1 is DFQATT and CDR2 is SNEGSKA in the germline V gene (reference sequence). CDR3 sequence: CSASPPSRGGRDGELFF. The DNA for the CDR3 is TGCAGTGCTAGTCCCCCTTCGAGAGGCGGGAGGGACGGGGAGCTGTTTTTT.

The V and J genes are TRBV19 and TRBJ1-1; D is ambiguous. V was shortened by 6 bases and J by 0 bases, with 14 bases between the two germline ends. Germline assignment: CDR1 LNHDA and CDR2 SQIVND (reference sequence). This CDR3 spans 15 amino acids. In DNA form, the CDR3 reads TGTGCCAGTAGCCACCTAGGAGGAGTGAACACTGAAGCTTTCTTT. The encoded protein is CASSHLGGVNTEAFF.

This clone was seen just once. The chain has TRBV5-1 and TRBJ2-5; 12 bases line up with TRBD2. CDR3 size: 15 residues. Germline V CDR1 and CDR2: SGHRS, YFSETQ. V lost 5 bases and J lost 1; bases outside the gene matches: 3. CDR3 protein: CASRPSGGVQETQYF. The CDR3 region has the DNA TGCGCCAGCAGGCCTAGCGGGGGGGTCCAAGAGACCCAGTACTTC.